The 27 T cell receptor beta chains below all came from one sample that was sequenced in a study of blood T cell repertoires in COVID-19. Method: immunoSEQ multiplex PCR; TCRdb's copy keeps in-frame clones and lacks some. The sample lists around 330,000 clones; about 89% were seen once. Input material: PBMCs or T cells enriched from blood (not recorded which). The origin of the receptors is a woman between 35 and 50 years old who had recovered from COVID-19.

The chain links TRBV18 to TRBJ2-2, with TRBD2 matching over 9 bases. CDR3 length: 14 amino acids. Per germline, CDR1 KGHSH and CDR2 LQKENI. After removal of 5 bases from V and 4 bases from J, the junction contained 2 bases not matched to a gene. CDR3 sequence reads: CASSSSGITGELFF. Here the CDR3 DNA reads TGTGCCAGCTCATCTAGCGGGATCACCGGGGAGCTGTTTTTT.

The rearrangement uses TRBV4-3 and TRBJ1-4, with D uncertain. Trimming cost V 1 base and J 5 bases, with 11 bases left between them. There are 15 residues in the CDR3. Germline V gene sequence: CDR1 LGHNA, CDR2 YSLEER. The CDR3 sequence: CASSQVLGGNEKLFF. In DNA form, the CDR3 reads TGCGCCAGCAGCCAAGTTTTAGGCGGGAATGAAAAACTGTTTTTT.

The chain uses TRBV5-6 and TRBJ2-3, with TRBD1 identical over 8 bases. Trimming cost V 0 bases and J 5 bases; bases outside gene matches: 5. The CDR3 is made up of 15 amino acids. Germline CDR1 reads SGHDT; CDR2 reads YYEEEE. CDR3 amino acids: CASSLGGQVKDTQYF. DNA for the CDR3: TGTGCCAGCAGCTTGGGGGGACAGGTTAAAGATACGCAGTATTTT.

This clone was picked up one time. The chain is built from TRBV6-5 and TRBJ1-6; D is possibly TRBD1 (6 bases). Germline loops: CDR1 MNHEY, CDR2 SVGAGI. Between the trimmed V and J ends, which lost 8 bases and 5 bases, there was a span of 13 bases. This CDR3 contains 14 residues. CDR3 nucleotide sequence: TGTGCCAGCGGGGGCGACCCCAATAATTCACCCCTCCACTTT. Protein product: CASGGDPNNSPLHF.

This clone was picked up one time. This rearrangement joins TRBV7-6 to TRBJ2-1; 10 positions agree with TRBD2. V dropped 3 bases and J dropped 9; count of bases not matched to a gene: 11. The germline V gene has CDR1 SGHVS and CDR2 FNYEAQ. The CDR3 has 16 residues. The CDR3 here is CASSFSTSGGATEQFF. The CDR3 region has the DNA TGTGCCAGCAGCTTTTCGACGAGCGGGGGGGCCACTGAGCAGTTCTTC.

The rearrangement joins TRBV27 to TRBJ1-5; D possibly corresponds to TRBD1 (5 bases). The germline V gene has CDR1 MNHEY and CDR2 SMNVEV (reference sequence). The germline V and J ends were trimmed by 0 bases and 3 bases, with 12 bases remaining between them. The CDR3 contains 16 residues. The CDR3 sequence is CASSLSYGGVNQPQHF. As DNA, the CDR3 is TGTGCCAGCAGTTTATCGTATGGGGGGGTCAATCAGCCCCAGCATTTT.

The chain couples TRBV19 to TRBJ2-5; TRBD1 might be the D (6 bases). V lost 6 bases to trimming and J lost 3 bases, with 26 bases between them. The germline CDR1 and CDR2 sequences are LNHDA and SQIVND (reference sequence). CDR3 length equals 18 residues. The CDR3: CASRTRDKVVLYKETQYF. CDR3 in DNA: TGTGCCAGTAGGACTCGGGACAAGGTAGTCCTGTACAAAGAGACCCAGTACTTC.

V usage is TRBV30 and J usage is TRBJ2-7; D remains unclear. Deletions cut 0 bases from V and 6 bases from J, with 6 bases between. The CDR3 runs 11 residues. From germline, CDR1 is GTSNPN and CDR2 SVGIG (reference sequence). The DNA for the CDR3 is TGTGCCTGGAGTGTCCCCGGCGAGCAGTACTTC. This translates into CAWSVPGEQYF.

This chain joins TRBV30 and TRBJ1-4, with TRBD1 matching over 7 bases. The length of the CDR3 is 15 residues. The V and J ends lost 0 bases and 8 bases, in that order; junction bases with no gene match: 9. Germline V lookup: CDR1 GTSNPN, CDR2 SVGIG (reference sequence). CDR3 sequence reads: CAWSVGGTEEEKLFF. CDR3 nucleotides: TGTGCCTGGAGTGTAGGAGGGACAGAAGAAGAAAAACTGTTTTTT.

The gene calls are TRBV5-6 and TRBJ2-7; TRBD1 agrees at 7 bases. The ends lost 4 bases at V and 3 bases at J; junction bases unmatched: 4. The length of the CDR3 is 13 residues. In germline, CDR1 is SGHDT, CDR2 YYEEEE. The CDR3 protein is CASSLDRIYEQYF. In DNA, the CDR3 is TGTGCCAGCAGCCTGGACAGGATCTACGAGCAGTACTTC.

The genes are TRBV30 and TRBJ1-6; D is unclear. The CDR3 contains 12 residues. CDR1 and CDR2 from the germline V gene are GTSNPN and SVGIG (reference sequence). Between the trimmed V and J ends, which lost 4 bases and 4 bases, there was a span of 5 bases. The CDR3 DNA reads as TGTGCCTGGATCGCGTATAATTCACCCCTCCACTTT. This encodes CAWIAYNSPLHF.

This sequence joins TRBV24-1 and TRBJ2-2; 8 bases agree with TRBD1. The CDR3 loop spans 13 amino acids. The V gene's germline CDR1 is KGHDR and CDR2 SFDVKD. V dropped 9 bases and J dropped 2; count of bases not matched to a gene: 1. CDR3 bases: TGTGCCACCGGGACAGGCAACACCGGGGAGCTGTTTTTT. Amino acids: CATGTGNTGELFF.

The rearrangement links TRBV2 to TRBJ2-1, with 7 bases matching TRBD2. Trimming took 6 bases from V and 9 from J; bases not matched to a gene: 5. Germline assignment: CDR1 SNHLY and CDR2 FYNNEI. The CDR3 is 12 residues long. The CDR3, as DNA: TGTGCCAGCAGACGGGAGGAAGCTGAGCAGTTCTTC. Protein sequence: CASRREEAEQFF.

The CDR3 nucleotides are TGTGCCACAGGGGGGGGGCGCGGAGCTTTCTTT. This translates into CATGGGRGAFF. This chain joins TRBV30 and TRBJ1-1, with 8 bases lining up with TRBD1. The J segment lost 10 bases and the V segment lost 8 bases, leaving 9 bases of the junction unmatched. Germline V CDR1 and CDR2: GTSNPN, SVGIG (reference sequence). CDR3 size: 11 residues.

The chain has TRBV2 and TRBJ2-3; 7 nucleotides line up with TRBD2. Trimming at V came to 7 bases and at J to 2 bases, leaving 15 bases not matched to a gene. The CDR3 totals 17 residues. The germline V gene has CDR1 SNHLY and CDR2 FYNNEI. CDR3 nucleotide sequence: TGTGCCAGCAAGAAACGACTCGTGACTAGCAACACAGATACGCAGTATTTT. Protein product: CASKKRLVTSNTDTQYF.

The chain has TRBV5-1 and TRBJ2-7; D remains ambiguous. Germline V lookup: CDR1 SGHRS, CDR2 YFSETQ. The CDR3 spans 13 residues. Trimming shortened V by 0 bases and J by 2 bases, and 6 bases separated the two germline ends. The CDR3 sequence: CASSLEPPYEQYF. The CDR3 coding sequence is TGCGCCAGCAGCTTGGAGCCTCCCTACGAGCAGTACTTC. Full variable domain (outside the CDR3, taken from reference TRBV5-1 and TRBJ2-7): KAGVTQTPRYLIKTRGQQVTLSCSPISGHRSVSWYQQTPGQGLQFLFEYFSETQRNKGNFPGRFSGRQFSNSRSEMNVSTLELGDSALYLCASSLEPPYEQYFGPGTRLTVT.

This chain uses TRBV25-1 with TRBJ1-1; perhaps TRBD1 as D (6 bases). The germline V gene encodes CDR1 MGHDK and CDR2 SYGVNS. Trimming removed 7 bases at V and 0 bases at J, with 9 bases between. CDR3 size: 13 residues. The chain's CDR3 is CASKGEMNTEAFF. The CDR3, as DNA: TGTGCCAGCAAGGGGGAGATGAACACTGAAGCTTTCTTT.

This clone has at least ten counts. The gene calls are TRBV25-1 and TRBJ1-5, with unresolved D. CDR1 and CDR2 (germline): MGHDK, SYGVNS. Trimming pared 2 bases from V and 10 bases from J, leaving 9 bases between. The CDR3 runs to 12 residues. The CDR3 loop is CASSEGLAPQHF. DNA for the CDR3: TGTGCCAGCAGTGAAGGGTTAGCACCCCAGCATTTT. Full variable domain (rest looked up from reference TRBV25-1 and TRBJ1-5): EADIYQTPRYLVIGTGKKITLECSQTMGHDKMYWYQQDPGMELHLIHYSYGVNSTEKGDLSSESTVSRIRTEHFPLTLESARPSHTSQYLCASSEGLAPQHFGDGTRLSIL.

The DNA of the CDR3 is TGTGCCAGCAGCTTAAACGGAGCGGGAGGGCCACTGGGGGGTGAGCAGTTCTTC. It specifies CASSLNGAGGPLGGEQFF. J is TRBJ2-1 and V is TRBV7-3, with 10 nucleotides matching TRBD2. The V gene's germline CDR1 is SGHTA and CDR2 FQGTGA. The CDR3 runs 18 residues. Unmatched junction bases numbered 15, after V lost 1 base and J lost 9 bases.

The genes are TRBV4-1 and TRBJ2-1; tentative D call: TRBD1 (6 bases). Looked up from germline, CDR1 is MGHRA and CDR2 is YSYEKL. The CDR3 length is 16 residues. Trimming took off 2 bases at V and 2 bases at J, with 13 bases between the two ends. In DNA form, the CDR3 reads TGCGCCAGCAGCCAATCTCCGGGACATCCCTACAATGAGCAGTTCTTC. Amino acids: CASSQSPGHPYNEQFF.

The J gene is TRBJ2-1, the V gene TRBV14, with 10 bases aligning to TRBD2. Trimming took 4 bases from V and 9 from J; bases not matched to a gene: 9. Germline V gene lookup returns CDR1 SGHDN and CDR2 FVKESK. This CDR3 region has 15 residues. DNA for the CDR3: TGTGCCAGCAGCCGCCTAACTAGCGGGGTATCTGAGCAGTTCTTC. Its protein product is CASSRLTSGVSEQFF.

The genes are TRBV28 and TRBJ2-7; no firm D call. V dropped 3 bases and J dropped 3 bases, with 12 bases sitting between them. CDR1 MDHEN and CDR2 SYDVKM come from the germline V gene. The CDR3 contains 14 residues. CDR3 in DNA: TGTGCCAGCAGTTTGTCGGGTAAGATCTACGAGCAGTACTTC. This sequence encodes CASSLSGKIYEQYF. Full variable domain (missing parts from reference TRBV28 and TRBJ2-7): DVKVTQSSRYLVKRTGEKVFLECVQDMDHENMFWYRQDPGLGLRLIYFSYDVKMKEKGDIPEGYSVSREKKERFSLILESASTNQTSMYLCASSLSGKIYEQYFGPGTRLTVT.

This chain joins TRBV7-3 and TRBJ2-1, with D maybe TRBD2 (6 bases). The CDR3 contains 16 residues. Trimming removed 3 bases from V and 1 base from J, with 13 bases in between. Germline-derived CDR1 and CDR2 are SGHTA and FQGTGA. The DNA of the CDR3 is TGTGCCAGCAGCTTCCCTTTAGCGGATTCCTACAATGAGCAGTTCTTC. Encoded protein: CASSFPLADSYNEQFF.

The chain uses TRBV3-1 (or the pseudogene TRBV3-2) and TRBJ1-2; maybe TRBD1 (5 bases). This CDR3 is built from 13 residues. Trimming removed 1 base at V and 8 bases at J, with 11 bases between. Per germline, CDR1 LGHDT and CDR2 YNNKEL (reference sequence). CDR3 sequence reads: CASSQGGRVGYTF. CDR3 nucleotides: TGTGCCAGCAGCCAAGGGGGGAGGGTCGGCTACACCTTC.

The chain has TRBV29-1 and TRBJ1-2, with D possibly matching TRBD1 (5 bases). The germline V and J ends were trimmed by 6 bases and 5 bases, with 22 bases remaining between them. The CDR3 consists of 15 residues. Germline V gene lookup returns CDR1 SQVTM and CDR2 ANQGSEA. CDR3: CSVTHGGLSPYGYTF. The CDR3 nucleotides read TGCAGCGTCACTCACGGGGGTCTCAGCCCTTATGGCTACACCTTC.

The DNA of the CDR3 is TGTGCCAGCAGCTCGGGACTAGGATCTCGAGAGACCCAGTACTTC. Its translation is CASSSGLGSRETQYF. This rearrangement joins TRBV9 to TRBJ2-5; the match to TRBD2 covers 8 bases. Germline V lookup: CDR1 SGDLS, CDR2 YYNGEE. The CDR3 spans 15 residues. The trim removed 4 bases at V and 4 bases at J, leaving 9 bases unmatched.

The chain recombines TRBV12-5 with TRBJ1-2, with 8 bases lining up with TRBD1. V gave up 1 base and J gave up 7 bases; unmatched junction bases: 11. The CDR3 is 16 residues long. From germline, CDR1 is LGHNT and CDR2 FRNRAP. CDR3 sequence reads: CASGLAQGQGAGGYTF. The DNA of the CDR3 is TGTGCTAGTGGTTTGGCACAGGGGCAGGGGGCCGGTGGCTACACCTTC.